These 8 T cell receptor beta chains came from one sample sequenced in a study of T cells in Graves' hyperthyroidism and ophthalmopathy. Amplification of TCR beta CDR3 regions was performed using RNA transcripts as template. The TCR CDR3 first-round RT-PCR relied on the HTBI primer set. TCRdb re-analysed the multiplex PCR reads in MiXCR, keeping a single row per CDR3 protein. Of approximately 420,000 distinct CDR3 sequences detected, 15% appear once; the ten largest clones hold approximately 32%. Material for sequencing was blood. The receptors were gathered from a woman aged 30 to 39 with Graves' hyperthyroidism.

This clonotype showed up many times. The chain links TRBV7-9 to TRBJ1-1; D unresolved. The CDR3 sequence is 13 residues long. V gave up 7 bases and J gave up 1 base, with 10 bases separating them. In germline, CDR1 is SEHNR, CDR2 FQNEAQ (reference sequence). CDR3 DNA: TGTGCCAGCAACGTTCCAGAGAACACTGAAGCTTTCTTT. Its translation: CASNVPENTEAFF.

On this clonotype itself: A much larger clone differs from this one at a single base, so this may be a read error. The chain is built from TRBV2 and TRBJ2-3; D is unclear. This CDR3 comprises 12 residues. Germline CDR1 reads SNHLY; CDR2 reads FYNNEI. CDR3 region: CASSRVTDTRYF. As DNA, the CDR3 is TGTGCCAGCAGCCGGGTCACAGATACGCGGTATTTT.

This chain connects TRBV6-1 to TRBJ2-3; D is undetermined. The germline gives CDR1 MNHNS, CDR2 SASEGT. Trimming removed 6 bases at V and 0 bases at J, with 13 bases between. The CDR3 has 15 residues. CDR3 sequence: CASSPGPFSTDTQYF. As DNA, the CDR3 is TGTGCCAGCAGCCCTGGGCCATTTAGCACAGATACGCAGTATTTT.

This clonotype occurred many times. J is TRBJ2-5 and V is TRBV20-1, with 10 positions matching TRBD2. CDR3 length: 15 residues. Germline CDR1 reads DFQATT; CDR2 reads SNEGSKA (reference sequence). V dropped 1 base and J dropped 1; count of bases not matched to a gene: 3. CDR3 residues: CSARVGTSAQETQYF. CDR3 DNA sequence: TGCAGTGCTAGAGTTGGGACTAGCGCCCAAGAGACCCAGTACTTC.

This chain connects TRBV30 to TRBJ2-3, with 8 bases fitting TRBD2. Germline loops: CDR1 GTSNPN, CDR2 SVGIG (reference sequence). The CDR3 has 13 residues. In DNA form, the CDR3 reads TGTGGGCAGGGAGCGGGAGTAAAAGATACGCAGTATTTT. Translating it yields CGQGAGVKDTQYF.

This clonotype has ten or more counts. Here the CDR3 DNA reads TGTGCCTGGACAAACCAGTTGGGCAATCAGCCCCAGCATTTT. Translating gives CAWTNQLGNQPQHF. The chain uses TRBV30 and TRBJ1-5; D not certain. The length of the CDR3 is 14 residues. Trimming took off 4 bases at V and 2 bases at J, with 12 bases between the two ends. Germline V gene sequence: CDR1 GTSNPN, CDR2 SVGIG (reference sequence).

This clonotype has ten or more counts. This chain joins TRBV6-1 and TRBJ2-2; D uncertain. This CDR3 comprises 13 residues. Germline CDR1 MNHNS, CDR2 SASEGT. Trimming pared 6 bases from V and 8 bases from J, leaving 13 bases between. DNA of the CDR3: TGTGCCAGCAGAACCCAAGCATGGGGGGAGCTGTTTTTT. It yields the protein CASRTQAWGELFF.

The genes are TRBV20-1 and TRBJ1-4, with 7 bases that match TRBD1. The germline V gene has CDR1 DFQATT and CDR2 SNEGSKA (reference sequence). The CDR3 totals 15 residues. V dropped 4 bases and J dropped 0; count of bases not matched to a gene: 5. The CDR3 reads CSAKATGTTNEKLFF. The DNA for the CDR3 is TGCAGTGCTAAGGCGACAGGGACAACTAATGAAAAACTGTTTTTT.